This record concerns one T cell receptor beta chain sequence. Ten or more counts support this clonotype. The antigen this receptor binds is unknown. Base quality data are lacking; no much larger clone is found one base away. The data are from a study of T cells in Graves' hyperthyroidism and ophthalmopathy (dated by TCRdb to the late 2010s). Concerning the study at large: Peripheral blood was sampled at the time of initial diagnosis, prior to any treatment. To identify TCR V-J signatures that set the groups apart, the researchers used a discovery cohort of about a hundred patients, made up of 40 to 45 with Graves' ophthalmopathy and some 55 with stable Graves' hyperthyroidism. Prospective prediction of ophthalmopathy was tested in an independent validation cohort consisting of roughly 19 hyperthyroidism patients and over 15 patients who later progressed to ophthalmopathy. The 100 discovery patients were randomly split 7:3 into training and test sets. The study also compared thyroid tissue and blood T-cell repertoires from a handful of Graves' hyperthyroidism patients. After blood sampling, hyperthyroidism patients were treated with methimazole at a starting dose of 30 mg daily, and ophthalmopathy patients were treated with high-dose intravenous methylprednisolone. The paper describes TCR Vbeta CDR3 sequencing of more than 120 peripheral blood samples, made up of roughly 45 ophthalmopathy patients, approximately 73 hyperthyroidism patients and 17 progressor patients. Summary of the overall study and its limitations: Most expanded thyroid clonotypes (frequency above 0.001) were also detected in blood, a finding suggesting that blood repertoires may reflect thyroid immune responses. In cross-validation, a model built on a 13 V-J signature told ophthalmopathy apart from stable hyperthyroidism with approximately 90% sensitivity and around 84% specificity, and in testing the same model reached 80%/75%. In validation, the model predicted progression to ophthalmopathy a median of around six months before onset, with about 71% sensitivity and roughly 72% specificity. No statistical method was used to set the sample size in advance, and investigators knew the group allocation.

Hyperthyroidism patients were aged 18 to 65 years and newly diagnosed, with disease duration of less than 2 months. Exclusion was applied to patients with uncontrolled infections, other autoimmune diseases, pregnancy or lactation. Clinical symptoms, serum thyroxine and TRAb, thyroid ultrasound, and orbital computed tomography formed the basis for the diagnoses. Blood from progressor patients was drawn when they were first diagnosed with hyperthyroidism, before any ophthalmopathy symptoms appeared. PBMCs were separated from approximately 10 ml of fresh peripheral blood using Ficoll-Paque density gradient centrifugation. Progressor patients were first diagnosed with Graves' hyperthyroidism and then developed ophthalmopathy during follow-up. Total RNA was extracted using Trizol reagent, and RNA quality was assessed on an Agilent 2100 Bioanalyzer. TCR beta CDR3 regions were amplified from RNA transcripts. The first round of RT-PCR for the TCR CDR3 was performed with the HTBI primer set and the Qiagen OneStep RT-PCR kit. The libraries were constructed in a second round of multiplex PCR and then size-selected and purified. Paired-end sequencing of the libraries was performed with 100 bp reads on an Illumina HiSeq2000. Processing in the source paper ran as follows. Raw data were processed with SOAPnuke, discarding reads with adapters, uncalled bases, mean Phred below 15, or no exact constant-primer or identifier match. COPE v1.2.5 was used to merge the high-quality paired reads, and each unique nucleotide sequence was defined as a clonotype. MiTCR v1.1 was used to align clonotypes to the IMGT TRBV, TRBD and TRBJ reference segments. The analysis was restricted to V-J combinations with a frequency above 0.0001, which together covered just over 99% of the repertoires. The TCS score was defined as F50 (clonal expansion) divided by E x V (chaos), with BLOSUM62-based TCRdist calculated between CDR3 peptides within each V-J. Welch's t-statistics and random forest reduced 500 to 550 V-J features to 10 to 15, which were used in a naive Bayes classifier (R e1071). TCRdb reworked the public reads: Q25 trimming with fastp, MiXCR clone assembly, productive beta chains retained. Each entry is one CDR3 protein sequence, shown with its most common DNA and genes. The V and J calls and clone size are TCRdb's, not the authors'. The sample table shows some 270,000 distinct CDR3 sequences, and less than 15% are seen once. Almost 8% of the sample goes to the ten largest clones.

V and J are truncated by 5 bases and 0 bases respectively, leaving an intervening sequence of 11 bases. Including cysteine and phenylalanine, the CDR3 has 14 amino acids. This entry keeps only the CDR3 DNA: 42 bases, framed from base 1. Recombination joined TRBV12-3 or TRBV12-4 with TRBJ2-7, with no confident D gene call. This TCR was recovered from a woman aged 30 to 39 with Graves' hyperthyroidism that later progressed to Graves' ophthalmopathy. Material: blood. Read as DNA, the sequence is TGTGCCAGCAGTCCTACCGGGCTCTCCTACGAGCAGTACTTC. This gives the protein CASSPTGLSYEQYF.